This TCR beta chain was recovered during a study of metastatic and nonmetastatic thyroid tumors. TCRdb re-analyzed the PCR reads through MiXCR. Found here are 15,000 or so clones, more than 3% of them singletons; the top ten hold 27%. Not a single patient had been given any form of treatment at any point before undergoing thyroid surgery. Sequencing was performed on tumor tissue. The sequence came from a female donor with papillary thyroid cancer or a benign thyroid nodule (not recorded which). Some clones in this sample may be carry-over from other donors' samples.

The CDR3 reads CASSALRQGGYTF. CDR3 DNA: TGTGCCAGCAGTGCCCTCCGACAGGGTGGCTACACCTTC. V is TRBV2 and J is TRBJ1-2, with TRBD1 identical over 7 bases. CDR3 size: 13 residues. V shed 4 bases, J shed 7 bases, and the junction held 6 bases outside the gene matches. In germline, CDR1 is SNHLY, CDR2 FYNNEI.